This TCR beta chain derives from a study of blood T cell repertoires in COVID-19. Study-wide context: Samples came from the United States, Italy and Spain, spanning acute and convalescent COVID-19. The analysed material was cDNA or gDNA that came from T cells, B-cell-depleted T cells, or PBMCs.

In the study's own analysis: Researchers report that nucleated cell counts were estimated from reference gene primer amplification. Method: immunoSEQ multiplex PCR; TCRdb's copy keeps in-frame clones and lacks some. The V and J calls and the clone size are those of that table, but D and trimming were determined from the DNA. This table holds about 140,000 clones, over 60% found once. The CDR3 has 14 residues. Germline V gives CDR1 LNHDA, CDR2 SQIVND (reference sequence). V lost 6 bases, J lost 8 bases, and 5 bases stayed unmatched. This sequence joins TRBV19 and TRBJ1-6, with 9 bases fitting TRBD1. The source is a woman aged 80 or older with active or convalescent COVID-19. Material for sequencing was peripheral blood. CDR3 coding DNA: TGTGCCAGTAGCCCGACAGGGGGTGATTCACCCCTCCACTTT. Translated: CASSPTGGDSPLHF.